The source of this T cell receptor beta chain is a study of vaccination and CD4 T cells after COVID-19 (dated 2022 in TCRdb). Regarding the complete study: Every convalescent patient had a positive nasal swab PCR test for SARS-CoV-2, with mild disease in several patients and severe disease in one. The convalescent cohort included six males and four females, with two Hispanic individuals, seven Caucasians, two Asians and one multiracial person. Two doses of either the Pfizer-BioNTech BNT162b2 vaccine (n=8) or the Moderna mRNA-1273 vaccine (n=2) were administered to participants. Post-COVID blood samples from convalescent patients were collected a median of roughly 100 days after diagnosis, with a range of roughly 30 to 161 days. Post-vaccine blood samples were obtained a median of around 74 days after the second vaccine dose, with a range of roughly 14 to 241 days. In around 9 COVID-19 convalescent patients and several infection-naive healthy vaccine recipients, researchers compared the spike-specific CD4+ TCR repertoire from before mRNA vaccination with the repertoire from after.

The convalescent patients' positive SARS-CoV-2 PCR tests fell between March and December 2020, which was before the Alpha, Beta and Delta variants emerged in the United States. Ficoll-Paque Plus gradient centrifugation was used to isolate PBMCs from whole blood, and the isolated PBMCs were then either used fresh or cryopreserved at -140C. Paper-wide results and their limitations: In convalescent patients, nearly all vaccine-specific clones (304 of 307) were found to be mono-reactive for SARS-CoV-2 spike rather than cross-reactive with common cold coronaviruses. The study included relatively few convalescent patients and did not analyze early timepoints after natural infection. In convalescent patients, a median around 83% of post-vaccine SARS-CoV-2-reactive clones were detected only after vaccination, and vaccine-specific priming was suggested by this finding. Although the median number of SARS-CoV-2-reactive clonotypes went up from some 23 after infection to 38 after vaccination, the increase was not significant.

The library was generated by PCR. The sequencer listed for this sample is Illumina iSeq 100. In the authors' own workflow: Non-productive sequences were removed, and CDR3s not starting with C, not ending with F or W, or shorter than 7 amino acids were discarded. Levenshtein distances (stringdist) and unrooted phylogenetic trees (ape) in R version 3.6.1 were used to assess CDR3 homology. TCRdb's own reprocessing of the public reads used fastp at Q25 and MiXCR and kept productive beta chains. Every entry covers one CDR3 protein and lists the most common genes and DNA from its rows. Clone size and V and J calls follow TCRdb, not the original study. For this sample there are roughly 20,000 distinct CDR3 sequences; roughly 60% appear just once. The ten largest account for 0.85% to 1.3% of the sample. To note about this clonotype: Which antigen it targets is not known. It has no much larger one-base neighbor in the sample; base qualities were not kept.

The sequencing here drew on CD4+ T cells from blood, taken before SARS-CoV-2 vaccination. The source of this sequence is a human donor who had recovered from COVID-19.

Here the CDR3 is given as CASSSRQGVLGETQYF. The DNA is as follows: TGTGCCAGCAGCTCCCGACAGGGGGTTCTGGGAGAGACCCAGTACTTC. The chain joins TRBV7-9 to TRBJ2-5; 9 central bases correspond to TRBD1. The CDR3 contains 16 residues, cysteine and phenylalanine counted. Left in the record is the CDR3 DNA by itself, 48 bases read in frame from the first base. The germline V gene (reference sequence) specifies SEHNR as CDR1 and FQNEAQ as CDR2. V trim: 4 bases; J trim: 4 bases; unmatched bases: 10. The full variable domain, completed from the reference TRBV7-9 and TRBJ2-5 proteins outside the CDR3, reads DTGVSQNPRHKITKRGQNVTFRCDPISEHNRLYWYRQTLGQGPEFLTYFQNEAQLEKSRLLSDRFSAERPKGSFSTLEIQRTEQGDSAMYLCASSSRQGVLGETQYFGPGTRLLVL.